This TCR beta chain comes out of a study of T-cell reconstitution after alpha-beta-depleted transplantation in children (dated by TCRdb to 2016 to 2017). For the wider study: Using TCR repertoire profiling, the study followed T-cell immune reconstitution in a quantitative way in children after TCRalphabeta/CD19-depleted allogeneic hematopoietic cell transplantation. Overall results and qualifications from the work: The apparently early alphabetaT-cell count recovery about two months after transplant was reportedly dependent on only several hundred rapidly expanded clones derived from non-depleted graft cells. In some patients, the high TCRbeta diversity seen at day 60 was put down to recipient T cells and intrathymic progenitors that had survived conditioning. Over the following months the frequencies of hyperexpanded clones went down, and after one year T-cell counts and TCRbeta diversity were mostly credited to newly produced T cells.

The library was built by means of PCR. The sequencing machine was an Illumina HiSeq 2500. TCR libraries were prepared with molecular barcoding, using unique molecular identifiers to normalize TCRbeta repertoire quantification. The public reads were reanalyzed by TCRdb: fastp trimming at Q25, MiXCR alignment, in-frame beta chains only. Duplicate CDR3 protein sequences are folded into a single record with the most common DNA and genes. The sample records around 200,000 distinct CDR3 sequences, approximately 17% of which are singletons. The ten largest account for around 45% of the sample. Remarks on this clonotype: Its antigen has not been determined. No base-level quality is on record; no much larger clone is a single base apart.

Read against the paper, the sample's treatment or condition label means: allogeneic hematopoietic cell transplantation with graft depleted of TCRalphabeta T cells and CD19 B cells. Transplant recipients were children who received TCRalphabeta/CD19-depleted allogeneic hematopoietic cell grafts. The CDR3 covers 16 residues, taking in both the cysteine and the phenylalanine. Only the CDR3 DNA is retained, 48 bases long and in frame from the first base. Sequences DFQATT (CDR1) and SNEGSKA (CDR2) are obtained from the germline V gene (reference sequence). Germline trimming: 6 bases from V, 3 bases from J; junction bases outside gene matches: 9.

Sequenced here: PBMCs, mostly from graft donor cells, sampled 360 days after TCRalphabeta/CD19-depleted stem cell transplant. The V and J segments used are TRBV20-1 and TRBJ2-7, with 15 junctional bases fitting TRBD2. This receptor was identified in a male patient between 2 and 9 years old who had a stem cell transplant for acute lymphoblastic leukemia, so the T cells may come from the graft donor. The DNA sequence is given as TGCAGTGCCTATGGACTAGCGGGAGGGGCCTACTACGAGCAGTACTTC. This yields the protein CSAYGLAGGAYYEQYF.